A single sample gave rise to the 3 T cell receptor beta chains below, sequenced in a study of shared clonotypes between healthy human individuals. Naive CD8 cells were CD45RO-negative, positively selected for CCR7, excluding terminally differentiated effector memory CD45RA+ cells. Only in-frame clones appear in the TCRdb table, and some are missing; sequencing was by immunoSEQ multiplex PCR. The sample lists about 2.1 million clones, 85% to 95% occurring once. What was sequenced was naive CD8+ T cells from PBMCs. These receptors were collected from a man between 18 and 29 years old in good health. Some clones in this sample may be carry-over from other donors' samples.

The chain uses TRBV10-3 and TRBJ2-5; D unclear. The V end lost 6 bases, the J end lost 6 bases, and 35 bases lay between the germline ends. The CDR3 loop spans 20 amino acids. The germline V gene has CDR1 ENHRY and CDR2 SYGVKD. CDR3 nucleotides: TGTGCCATCAGCCCCTCGAATATAACGCAAGCGACAACCTATCCACAGACCCAGTACTTC. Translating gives CAISPSNITQATTYPQTQYF.

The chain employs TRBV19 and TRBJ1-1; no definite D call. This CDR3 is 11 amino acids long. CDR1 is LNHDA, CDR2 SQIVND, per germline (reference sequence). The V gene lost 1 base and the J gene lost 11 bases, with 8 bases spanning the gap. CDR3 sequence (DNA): TGTGCCAGTAGTATAGGGGCTGTTGCTTTCTTT. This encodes CASSIGAVAFF.

The CDR3 DNA sequence: TGTGCCATTGGTGGCAGGGGACGCGGGGAGCTGTTTTTT. Amino acids: CAIGGRGRGELFF. The V and J genes are TRBV28 and TRBJ2-2, with D perhaps matching TRBD1 (6 bases). Germline V gene sequence: CDR1 MDHEN, CDR2 SYDVKM. This CDR3 contains 13 residues. The germline V and J ends were trimmed by 10 bases and 7 bases, with 16 bases remaining between them.